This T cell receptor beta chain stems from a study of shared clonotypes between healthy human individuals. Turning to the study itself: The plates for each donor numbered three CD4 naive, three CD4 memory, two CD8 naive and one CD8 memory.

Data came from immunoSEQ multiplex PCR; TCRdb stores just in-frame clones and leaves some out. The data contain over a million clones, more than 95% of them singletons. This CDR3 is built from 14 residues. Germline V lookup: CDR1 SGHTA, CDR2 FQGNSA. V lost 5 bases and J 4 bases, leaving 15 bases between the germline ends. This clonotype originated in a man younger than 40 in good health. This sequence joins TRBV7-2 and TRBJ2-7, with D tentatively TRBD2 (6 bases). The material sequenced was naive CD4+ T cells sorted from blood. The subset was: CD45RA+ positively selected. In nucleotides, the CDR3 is TGTGCCAGCAGCCCTCGCGGGACTTCATACGAGCAGTACTTC. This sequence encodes CASSPRGTSYEQYF.